This TCR beta chain was sequenced for a study of blood T cell repertoires in COVID-19. Turning to the study itself: Whether acute or convalescent, the COVID-19 samples came from the United States, Italy and Spain. The analysed material was cDNA or gDNA that came from T cells, B-cell-depleted T cells, or PBMCs.

Per the authors' pipeline: How many nucleated cells were present was estimated from reference gene primer amplification. The repertoire was sequenced with immunoSEQ multiplex PCR; TCRdb's copy has only in-frame clones and lacks some. The DNA was the basis for D and trimming; V, J and clone size are from that table. The table shows 30,000 or so clones, with 88% occurring only once. This TCR derives from a human donor in a cohort sampled during active COVID-19. Sequenced input: peripheral blood.

The CDR3 DNA follows: TGTGCCAGCAGTTACGCCGGGACAGCCTACAATGAGCAGTTCTTC. It is translated as CASSYAGTAYNEQFF. The chain recombines TRBV6-5 with TRBJ2-1; TRBD1 matches at 7 bases. This CDR3 has 15 residues. V lost 2 bases and J lost 2; bases outside the gene matches: 3. Germline V gene data show CDR1 as MNHEY and CDR2 as SVGAGI.